This T cell receptor beta chain was sequenced for a study of blood T cells in healthy people across ages. The study's findings and limits: While age rose, TCR beta diversity per million T cells dropped in a roughly linear way. Considered underestimates were the diversity estimates obtained from one million T cells.

Germline CDR1 reads WSHSY; CDR2 reads SAAADI. This CDR3 is built from 19 residues. The J segment lost 7 bases and the V segment lost 0 bases, leaving 12 bases of the junction unmatched. This clonotype was counted a few times. Its antigen is not identified. Then a second PCR, running roughly 7 to 11 cycles, was carried out with a sample-barcoded 5' primer and a J-beta primer mix. Tagging of each cDNA molecule was performed by a template-switch adaptor with 12 random nucleotides. TCRdb independently ran MiXCR on the 5' RACE reads; one entry per CDR3 protein. The sample records more than 1,400,000 distinct CDR3 sequences, roughly 40% being singletons. Drawing of peripheral blood yielded ten milliliters from each donor.

This chain connects TRBV10-2 to TRBJ2-1; 13 bases match TRBD2. This clonotype was sampled from a woman between 18 and 29 years old in good health. Sequences were obtained from blood. This chain's CDR3 is CASSESRATSGGSQNEQFF. CDR3 in DNA: TGCGCCAGCAGTGAGTCGAGGGCGACTAGCGGGGGGAGTCAGAATGAGCAGTTCTTC.